This TCR beta chain emerged from a study of blood T cell repertoires in COVID-19. On the study more broadly: The origin of the acute and convalescent COVID-19 samples was the United States, Italy and Spain. T cells, B-cell-depleted T cells, or PBMCs supplied cDNA or gDNA.

As handled by the study authors: Amplification with reference gene primers provided the estimates of nucleated cell counts. Clones were read by immunoSEQ multiplex PCR, and TCRdb kept only the in-frame ones, dropping some. V, J and clone size derive from that table, while D and trimming were established from the DNA sequence. Found here are 100,000 to 150,000 clones, 65% to 90% of them singletons; the top ten hold roughly 30%. In its sample, this clone was seen a few times. Germline values: CDR1 LGHNA, CDR2 YSLEER. Trimming removed 2 bases from V and 7 bases from J; junction bases left unmatched: 8. The length of the CDR3 is 15 residues.

The chain joins TRBV4-3 to TRBJ1-2; TRBD1 agrees at 9 bases. Sequencing was done on a sample of peripheral blood. The TCR was taken from a woman aged 80 or over with acute or convalescent COVID-19. This CDR3 reads CASSQRQGGVFGYTF. The DNA for the CDR3 is TGCGCCAGCAGCCAAAGACAGGGGGGAGTGTTTGGCTACACCTTC.